These T cell receptor beta chains were read from a single sample in a study of T-cell memory formation after mild COVID-19. Each CDR3 protein gets one entry after TCRdb re-called the 5' RACE reads with MiXCR. The table has some 450,000 distinct CDR3 sequences, 15% to 20% seen once. The material sequenced was PBMCs or a T cell subset sorted from them (not recorded which). These receptors were taken from an adult woman who had mild COVID-19 (a few samples of this study predate the infection). Cell type and time point are not known. Each CDR3 is given with its conserved first and last residue. D genes are given only for firm matches. Clone size is not always given. Where it is, it says once, few, many or a class for expanded clones.

TRBJ1-1	TRBV18	.	.	TGTGCCAGCTCACCACCGTCGGGGGAGAGGGCTTTCTTT	CASSPPSGERAFF
TRBJ2-1	TRBV29-1	few	.	TGCAGCGTTGACTGGAGGGGCGACCACAATGAGCAGTTCTTC	CSVDWRGDHNEQFF
TRBJ1-2	TRBV7-9	few	TRBD1	TGTGCCAGCAGCTTTCCCAGGACAGGGAAAAATGGCTACACCTTC	CASSFPRTGKNGYTF
TRBJ2-3	TRBV20-1	few	TRBD2	TGCAGTGCTAGGGCTCGCGGGGAGGGGTATACGCAGTATTTT	CSARARGEGYTQYF
TRBJ1-1	TRBV5-6	few	.	TGTGCCAGCAGCTTGGAGTCCCGTCGTTGGCCGGGGGGCGAGACTGAAGCTTTCTTT	CASSLESRRWPGGETEAFF
TRBJ2-1	TRBV4-1	many	TRBD1	TGCGCCAGCAGCCAACAGGGGGAATACAATGAGCAGTTCTTC	CASSQQGEYNEQFF
TRBJ1-2	TRBV6-5	many	.	TGTGCCAGCACCACGGCGGTTAACTATGGCTACACCTTC	CASTTAVNYGYTF
TRBJ2-1	TRBV4-1	.	TRBD2	TGCGCCAGCAGCCAAGCACCACTAGCGGGGGATGGGGATGAGCAGTTCTTC	CASSQAPLAGDGDEQFF
TRBJ1-1	TRBV3-1	.	.	TGTGCCAGCAGCCCCATGGGCGGGATGAACACTGAAGCTTTCTTT	CASSPMGGMNTEAFF
TRBJ2-1	TRBV5-6	few	TRBD2	TGTGCCAGCAGCTTGTATGGCCTAGCGGGAGTCAATGAGCAGTTCTTC	CASSLYGLAGVNEQFF
TRBJ2-7	TRBV29-1	.	.	TGCAGCGTTGAAGAGCCTCTAGGTAAGGGCTACGAGCAGTACTTC	CSVEEPLGKGYEQYF
TRBJ2-3	TRBV12-3/TRBV12-4	.	TRBD2	TGTGCCAGCAGCCCCGTAGCGGGGGGTTTCACAGATACGCAGTATTTT	CASSPVAGGFTDTQYF
TRBJ1-5	TRBV24-1	few	.	TGTGCCACCAGTGACCGCCTTTGGCAGCCCCAGCATTTT	CATSDRLWQPQHF
TRBJ1-1	TRBV12-3/TRBV12-4	few	TRBD1	TGTGCCAGCAGTGGACAGGGGGTGAACACTGAAGCTTTCTTT	CASSGQGVNTEAFF
TRBJ2-1	TRBV9	.	.	TGTGCCAGCAGCGTAGGTCCCGGGGCCACCTACAATGAGCAGTTCTTC	CASSVGPGATYNEQFF
TRBJ1-2	TRBV27	.	TRBD1	TGTGCCAGCAGTTTATCGCAGGGGGCGGGCTATGGCTACACCTTC	CASSLSQGAGYGYTF
TRBJ2-2	TRBV9	.	.	TGTGCCAGCAGCGTAGGCAGGGTGGCCGGGGAGCTGTTTTTT	CASSVGRVAGELFF
TRBJ2-1	TRBV5-1	.	.	TGCGCCAGCAGCTTGGGCGGGACGGAAAGCTCCTACAATGAGCAGTTCTTC	CASSLGGTESSYNEQFF
TRBJ2-5	TRBV9	.	.	TGTGCCAGCAGCGTAGCGGGGGTTGAAGAGACCCAGTACTTC	CASSVAGVEETQYF
TRBJ2-5	TRBV11-3	.	.	TGTGCCAGCAGCACACTGGAGCAAGAGACCCAGTACTTC	CASSTLEQETQYF